The sample holds many counts of the clone carrying this TCR beta chain. Its specificity is not known. The data derive from a study of early T cells in non-severe SARS-CoV-2 infection. In the study overall: The input, bulk RNA from unsorted whole blood, was sequenced, and chains were unpaired.

Individually, cDNA molecules had unique molecular identifiers attached to them. Using its own MiXCR run on the 5' RACE reads, TCRdb lists one record per CDR3 protein. The sample contains about 64,000 distinct CDR3 sequences, roughly 9% of which appear only once. This CDR3 is 13 amino acids long. The V end lost 5 bases, the J end lost 2 bases, and 9 bases lay between the germline ends. Germline-derived CDR1 and CDR2 are SGHAT and FQNNGV. Study results and caveats: Private and CD4 specificities were missed by VDJdb matching, skewed to anti-spike CD8.

The receptor's source is an adult who was a healthcare worker with PCR-confirmed SARS-CoV-2 infection or an uninfected control (not recorded which). This material consisted of whole blood, taken at baseline. The chain employs TRBV11-2 and TRBJ1-2; D unresolved. CDR3 in amino acids: CASSTDGNYGYTF. CDR3 nucleotides: TGTGCCAGCAGCACGGACGGGAACTATGGCTACACCTTC.